These T cell receptor beta chains were read from a single sample in a study of T cell repertoires in cytomegalovirus infection. Via MiXCR, TCRdb re-called the reads, giving one row per CDR3 protein. The sample lists nearly 550,000 distinct CDR3 sequences, about 15% occurring once. The sequenced sample was CD8+ T cells from PBMCs. The receptors shown here come from a human donor in good health (CMV status not recorded). Some clones in this sample may be carry-over from other donors' samples. Each CDR3 is given without its conserved first and last residue.

TRBV4-1,ASSQDGIWDRENTEAF
TRBV15,ATSGTGGWNEQY
TRBV7-9,ASSLAGADEKLF
TRBV7-8,ASSLPSRWTGELF
TRBV7-9,ASSPLRDSLFYGYT
TRBV7-9,ASTHTQTGPSYNEQF
TRBV7-9,ASSLSRTGAQPQH
TRBV6-6,ASSYYSYRDYSPLH
TRBV14,ASSGDRVFTEQY
TRBV6-5,ASSYLGTTNNEQF
TRBV6-5,ASSYSAGGGYEQY
TRBV27,ASSPGGINQPQH
TRBV12-3/TRBV12-4,ASTPTAYTEAF